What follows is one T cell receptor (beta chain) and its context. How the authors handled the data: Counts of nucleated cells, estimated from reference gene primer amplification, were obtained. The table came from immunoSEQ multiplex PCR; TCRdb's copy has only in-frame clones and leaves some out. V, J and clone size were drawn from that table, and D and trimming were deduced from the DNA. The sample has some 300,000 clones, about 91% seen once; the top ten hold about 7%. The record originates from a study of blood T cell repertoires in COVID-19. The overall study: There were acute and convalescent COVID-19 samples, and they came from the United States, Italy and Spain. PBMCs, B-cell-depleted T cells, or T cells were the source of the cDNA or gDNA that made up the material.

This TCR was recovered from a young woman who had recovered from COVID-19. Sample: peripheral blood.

The CDR3 coding sequence is TGTGCCAGCAGCTTAGGGAGCGGGGGCGGCTCCTACAATGAGCAGTTCTTC. Protein sequence: CASSLGSGGGSYNEQFF. The chain uses TRBV7-2 and TRBJ2-1, with 8 nucleotides matching TRBD2. The V gene end was trimmed by 1 base and the J gene end by 0 bases; junction bases not matched to a gene: 5. The CDR3 is made up of 17 amino acids. Germline V lookup: CDR1 SGHTA, CDR2 FQGNSA.